This entry lists 32 T cell receptor beta chains sequenced from one sample in a study of technical replicates of blood from a few donors. The assay was immunoSEQ multiplex PCR, and TCRdb's table has in-frame clones only and misses some. The sample has about 14,000 clones, 84% seen once. The material sequenced was PBMCs. These receptors all come from a human donor in good health.

This chain links TRBV5-6 with TRBJ2-7; a possible D gene is TRBD2 (7 bases). The CDR3 has 18 residues. Per germline, CDR1 SGHDT and CDR2 YYEEEE. The V end lost 4 bases, the J end lost 1 base, and 24 bases lay between the germline ends. The CDR3 spells CASSPPGVGGLGSYEQYF. DNA of the CDR3: TGTGCCAGCAGCCCCCCAGGGGTGGGGGGGCTAGGGTCCTACGAGCAGTACTTC.

The rearrangement uses TRBV28 and TRBJ2-4; D may be TRBD2 (6 bases). V lost 3 bases, J lost 0 bases, and 15 bases lay in between. Germline V gene lookup returns CDR1 MDHEN and CDR2 SYDVKM. The CDR3 is 17 residues long. CDR3: CASSFGRLAQAKNIQYF. CDR3 DNA sequence: TGTGCCAGCAGTTTCGGGCGGCTAGCGCAAGCCAAAAACATTCAGTACTTC.

The chain joins TRBV27 to TRBJ2-1, with 9 positions matching TRBD2. Germline assignment: CDR1 MNHEY and CDR2 SMNVEV (reference sequence). The CDR3 consists of 15 residues. V was clipped by 7 bases and J by 2 bases; unmatched bases: 6. CDR3 residues: CASTRAGGTYNEQFF. Here the CDR3 DNA reads TGTGCCAGCACCCGAGCGGGAGGAACCTACAATGAGCAGTTCTTC.

The chain employs TRBV7-2 and TRBJ2-7; no clear D. Between the trimmed V and J ends, which lost 3 bases and 0 bases, there was a span of 15 bases. The CDR3 covers 16 residues. Germline assignment: CDR1 SGHTA and CDR2 FQGNSA. The CDR3 protein is CASSFPGPDNSYEQYF. DNA of the CDR3: TGTGCCAGCAGCTTTCCTGGCCCCGACAACTCCTACGAGCAGTACTTC.

V usage is TRBV6-1 and J usage is TRBJ2-5, with a tentative D call TRBD1 (6 bases). Germline loops: CDR1 MNHNS, CDR2 SASEGT. This CDR3 is 14 amino acids long. Trimming took off 2 bases at V and 1 base at J, with 8 bases between the two ends. The CDR3 DNA sequence: TGTGCCAGCAGTGAATTGGGGGCCCAAGAGACCCAGTACTTC. Translating gives CASSELGAQETQYF.

V usage is TRBV6-1 and J usage is TRBJ1-4; D might be TRBD1 (5 bases). The germline V gene has CDR1 MNHNS and CDR2 SASEGT. The CDR3 is 14 residues long. The V and J ends lost 4 bases and 4 bases respectively, with 10 bases between them. CDR3 nucleotides: TGTGCCAGCAGTGGGACACTCAATAATGAAAAACTGTTTTTT. This sequence encodes CASSGTLNNEKLFF.

This clone was seen once. The genes are TRBV6-1 and TRBJ1-5; no firm D call. The CDR3 extends over 15 amino acids. V lost 4 bases, J lost 7 bases, and 17 bases lay in between. Germline V gene sequence: CDR1 MNHNS, CDR2 SASEGT. The CDR3 bases are TGTGCCAGCAGTGCCCGATGGACTGGCGCACAGCCCCAGCATTTT. It encodes CASSARWTGAQPQHF.

The chain uses TRBV6-5 and TRBJ1-5; 9 bases are shared with TRBD1. This CDR3 contains 15 residues. Germline values: CDR1 MNHEY, CDR2 SVGAGI. V trimming: 0 bases; J trimming: 5 bases; junction bases outside the gene matches: 2. The CDR3 protein is CASSYSDRGDQPQHF. CDR3 nucleotide sequence: TGTGCCAGCAGTTACTCGGACAGGGGAGATCAGCCCCAGCATTTT.

The rearrangement joins TRBV29-1 to TRBJ2-2, with 7 bases identical to TRBD2. Germline assignment: CDR1 SQVTM and CDR2 ANQGSEA. This CDR3 has 13 residues. V shed 7 bases, J shed 4 bases, and the junction held 6 bases outside the gene matches. CDR3 in amino acids: CSAGGGSTGELFF. DNA of the CDR3: TGCAGCGCTGGGGGGGGAAGCACCGGGGAGCTGTTTTTT.

The genes are TRBV5-1 and TRBJ2-7; 7 bases map to TRBD2. The CDR3 is made up of 17 amino acids. The germline V gene encodes CDR1 SGHRS and CDR2 YFSETQ. V lost 4 bases, J lost 0 bases, and 13 bases stayed unmatched. CDR3 coding DNA: TGCGCCAGCAGCGCCGACACTAGCGCCCCGAGCTCCTACGAGCAGTACTTC. This gives the protein CASSADTSAPSSYEQYF.

The V gene is TRBV6-5, the J gene TRBJ2-7; D is ambiguous. CDR1 MNHEY and CDR2 SVGAGI come from the germline V gene. V was shortened by 0 bases and J by 0 bases, with 9 bases between the two germline ends. The CDR3 consists of 15 residues. The CDR3 sequence: CASSYSTGPSYEQYF. CDR3 coding DNA: TGTGCCAGCAGTTACTCGACTGGTCCCTCCTACGAGCAGTACTTC.

V and J are TRBV5-5 and TRBJ2-7; TRBD1 matches 8 bases. The germline gives CDR1 SGHKS, CDR2 YYEKEE (reference sequence). The CDR3 covers 14 residues. V dropped 3 bases and J dropped 0; count of bases not matched to a gene: 2. The DNA for the CDR3 is TGTGCCAGCAGCTCACAGGGGGACTCCTACGAGCAGTACTTC. Its translation: CASSSQGDSYEQYF.

The chain has TRBV10-2 and TRBJ2-7; D is perhaps TRBD2 (6 bases). The CDR3 contains 15 residues. V was cut by 0 bases and J by 2 bases, with 11 bases left in between. From germline, CDR1 is WSHSY and CDR2 SAAADI. The CDR3 DNA is TGCGCCAGCAGTGAGTCGAATAGCGGAGCCTACGAGCAGTACTTC. Translating gives CASSESNSGAYEQYF.

The chain uses TRBV5-1 and TRBJ2-1, with D tentatively TRBD2 (5 bases). Germline CDR1 is SGHRS and CDR2 is YFSETQ. The CDR3 has 15 residues. V dropped 0 bases and J dropped 5 bases, with 12 bases sitting between them. For the CDR3, the DNA is TGCGCCAGCAGCTTGGTCGGGGATGGGGACAATGAGCAGTTCTTC. Amino acid sequence: CASSLVGDGDNEQFF.

The CDR3 spells CASSFPGQGETQYF. The CDR3 DNA follows: TGCGCCAGCAGCTTCCCCGGACAGGGTGAGACCCAGTACTTC. V gene TRBV5-1 combines with J gene TRBJ2-5; 8 bases are shared with TRBD1. The germline CDR1 and CDR2 sequences are SGHRS and YFSETQ. CDR3 length: 14 residues. The V segment lost 2 bases and the J segment 5 bases; nucleotides outside the gene matches: 5.

This rearrangement joins TRBV28 to TRBJ1-4; D may be TRBD1 (5 bases). The CDR3 has 14 amino acids. CDR1 and CDR2 (germline): MDHEN, SYDVKM. V lost 3 bases and J 5 bases, leaving 10 bases between the germline ends. CDR3: CASSFPQDNEKLFF. CDR3 DNA sequence: TGTGCCAGCAGTTTTCCACAGGACAATGAAAAACTGTTTTTT.

This CDR3 reads CASSIGRSAYEQYF. CDR3 DNA: TGTGCCAGTAGTATAGGTAGGAGTGCCTACGAGCAGTACTTC. V is TRBV19 and J is TRBJ2-7; D is uncertain. Trimming took 1 base from V and 2 from J, leaving 9 bases between them. The CDR3 length is 14 residues. Germline lookup yields CDR1 LNHDA and CDR2 SQIVND (reference sequence). Complete variable domain (other parts from reference TRBV19 and TRBJ2-7): DGGITQSPKYLFRKEGQNVTLSCEQNLNHDAMYWYRQDPGQGLRLIYYSQIVNDFQKGDIAEGYSVSREKKESFPLTVTSAQKNPTAFYLCASSIGRSAYEQYFGPGTRLTVT.

Here the CDR3 DNA reads TGTGCCAGCTCACTGGGACTAGCGGAAGAGCAGTACTTC. This translates into CASSLGLAEEQYF. The chain has TRBV18 and TRBJ2-7; 11 positions match TRBD2. Germline-derived CDR1 and CDR2 are KGHSH and LQKENI. The V segment lost 4 bases and the J segment 7 bases; nucleotides outside the gene matches: 3. The CDR3 spans 13 residues.

In this sample, this clone turned up a few times. This chain connects TRBV7-9 to TRBJ1-4; D possibly corresponds to TRBD1 (5 bases). The CDR3 covers 15 residues. From germline, CDR1 is SEHNR and CDR2 FQNEAQ (reference sequence). The V end lost 1 base, the J end lost 6 bases, and 12 bases lay between the germline ends. The CDR3 nucleotides are TGTGCCAGCAGCTTAGACGGCCAGGGTTATGAAAAACTGTTTTTT. Translating gives CASSLDGQGYEKLFF.

The V call is TRBV5-1, the J call TRBJ2-1; 8 bases align to TRBD2. With V trimmed by 5 bases and J by 4 bases, 5 bases remained unmatched. The CDR3 spans 14 residues. Germline V CDR1 and CDR2: SGHRS, YFSETQ. The CDR3 sequence: CASRAGVAYNEQFF. The DNA for the CDR3 is TGCGCCAGCAGAGCGGGAGTAGCTTACAATGAGCAGTTCTTC.

The chain uses TRBV18 and TRBJ1-2; 10 bases agree with TRBD1. The CDR3 sequence is 18 residues long. Germline V gene data show CDR1 as KGHSH and CDR2 as LQKENI. J gave up 7 bases and V 3 bases, and 17 bases lay outside the gene matches. The CDR3: CASSPRQGAGSNLRGYTF. CDR3 nucleotide sequence: TGTGCCAGCTCACCGAGACAGGGGGCGGGAAGTAATCTGCGTGGCTACACCTTC.

This clone has just one count. V and J are TRBV20-1 and TRBJ2-5, with D possibly being TRBD2 (6 bases). The germline CDR1 and CDR2 sequences are DFQATT and SNEGSKA (reference sequence). The CDR3 extends over 11 amino acids. The CDR3 reads CSAGSRETQYF. The CDR3 DNA reads as TGCAGCGCGGGGTCGCGGGAGACCCAGTACTTC.

V and J are TRBV5-1 and TRBJ2-3, with no clear D. The germline gives CDR1 SGHRS, CDR2 YFSETQ. V dropped 5 bases and J dropped 2 bases, with 21 bases sitting between them. CDR3 size: 17 residues. This CDR3 reads CASSPRPAERDTDTQYF. In DNA form, the CDR3 reads TGCGCCAGCAGTCCGAGGCCGGCCGAGCGAGACACAGATACGCAGTATTTT.

The rearrangement uses TRBV6-6 and TRBJ2-1, with 8 bases matching TRBD2. The V and J ends lost 0 bases and 8 bases, in that order; junction bases with no gene match: 3. The CDR3 has 14 residues. Germline CDR1 MNHNY, CDR2 SVGAGI (reference sequence). The CDR3 nucleotides read TGTGCCAGCAGTTACTCGGGGCGGGAGGATGAGCAGTTCTTC. It yields the protein CASSYSGREDEQFF.

This clone is a singleton in its sample. The chain carries TRBV27 and TRBJ2-2; D possibly corresponds to TRBD1 (5 bases). Per the germline V gene, CDR1 is MNHEY and CDR2 is SMNVEV (reference sequence). CDR3 length: 15 residues. V lost 3 bases to trimming and J lost 0 bases, with 8 bases between them. The CDR3 is CASSFDRPNTGELFF. The CDR3 nucleotides are TGTGCCAGCAGTTTCGACAGACCGAACACCGGGGAGCTGTTTTTT.

The chain is built from TRBV28 and TRBJ2-3, with a weak D call TRBD2 (6 bases). V lost 6 bases and J lost 0, with 10 bases in between. CDR3 size: 14 residues. CDR1 is MDHEN, CDR2 SYDVKM, per germline. CDR3 DNA: TGTGCCAGCAGAGCCGGGACTAGCACAGATACGCAGTATTTT. Translation: CASRAGTSTDTQYF.

V gene TRBV9 combines with J gene TRBJ2-1; D uncertain. CDR3 length: 14 residues. V was pared by 0 bases and J by 1 base, with 5 bases between. Germline V gives CDR1 SGDLS, CDR2 YYNGEE. The CDR3 DNA follows: TGTGCCAGCAGCGTAGCTAGTTCCTACAATGAGCAGTTCTTC. This translates into CASSVASSYNEQFF.

V and J are TRBV11-2 and TRBJ2-7; D uncertain. CDR1 is SGHAT and CDR2 is FQNNGV in the germline V gene. The CDR3 covers 14 residues. The ends were cut back, 1 base at V and 0 bases at J, with 7 bases in the middle. CDR3 nucleotide sequence: TGTGCCAGCAGCTTAGCGGTGAGCTCCTACGAGCAGTACTTC. Protein product: CASSLAVSSYEQYF.

The rearrangement uses TRBV5-1 and TRBJ2-2, with TRBD1 as a possible D gene (6 bases). The V and J ends lost 4 bases and 6 bases respectively, with 16 bases between them. This CDR3 has 15 amino acids. The germline V gene has CDR1 SGHRS and CDR2 YFSETQ. The chain's CDR3 is CASSLGAPRPGELFF. CDR3 DNA: TGCGCCAGCAGCCTGGGGGCTCCGCGCCCCGGGGAGCTGTTTTTT.

The chain is built from TRBV6-4 and TRBJ2-2; 7 nucleotides line up with TRBD1. Looked up from germline, CDR1 is MRHNA and CDR2 is SNTAGT. The CDR3 sequence is 14 residues long. V was clipped by 2 bases and J by 3 bases; unmatched bases: 0. CDR3 protein: CASSDGTDTGELFF. CDR3 DNA: TGTGCCAGCAGTGACGGGACAGACACCGGGGAGCTGTTTTTT.

V and J are TRBV5-1 and TRBJ1-3; 10 bases fit TRBD1. Germline lookup yields CDR1 SGHRS and CDR2 YFSETQ. The CDR3 contains 16 residues. V shed 4 bases, J shed 3 bases, and the junction held 7 bases outside the gene matches. CDR3 sequence reads: CASSPETGGRGNTIYF. For the CDR3, the DNA is TGCGCCAGCAGCCCGGAGACAGGGGGCCGTGGAAACACCATATATTTT.

This clone was found once. The rearrangement links TRBV5-5 to TRBJ2-7; 7 bases map to TRBD1. The CDR3 has 16 amino acids. V shed 2 bases and J 0 bases; nucleotides not matched to a gene: 8. In germline, CDR1 is SGHKS, CDR2 YYEKEE (reference sequence). The chain's CDR3 is CASSLAGTVDSYEQYF. CDR3 DNA: TGTGCCAGCAGCTTAGCCGGGACAGTGGACTCCTACGAGCAGTACTTC.